The 29 T cell receptor beta chains presented below share a single source sample, sequenced in a study of spatial heterogeneity in lung cancer (dated by TCRdb to the late 2010s). In light of the paper, this sample's time point label describes: sample taken at primary tumor resection. Receptor libraries were prepared by 5' RACE. Sequencing relied on a NextSeq 500. TCRdb took the public reads, trimmed them with fastp at Q25, ran MiXCR for clone calling and kept in-frame beta chains. Each entry merges the rows of one CDR3 protein and shows their most common DNA and genes. Within this sample are around 24,000 distinct CDR3 sequences, with about 7.2% of them counted one time only. The biggest ten clones account for 13% to 15% of the sample. Sequences were derived from PBMCs, sampled at surgery. These receptors were collected from a male donor with early-stage non-small cell lung cancer.

The chain is built from TRBV5-6 and TRBJ1-6; unclear D gene. CDR1 and CDR2 from the germline V gene are SGHDT and YYEEEE. The CDR3 has 13 amino acids. Trimming removed 0 bases at V and 11 bases at J, with 9 bases between. CDR3 bases: TGTGCCAGCAGCTTGGCGGCCAGTGCACCCCTCCACTTT. Translating gives CASSLAASAPLHF.

The table lists this clonotype with a few counts. This sequence joins TRBV7-8 and TRBJ2-5; 9 bases are shared with TRBD2. In germline, CDR1 is SGHVS, CDR2 FQNEAQ. The CDR3 runs 16 residues. V lost 5 bases and J lost 4; bases outside the gene matches: 11. The DNA for the CDR3 is TGTGCCAGCAGCCCTCGTGTAGCGGGAGTGGGAGAGACCCAGTACTTC. Translated: CASSPRVAGVGETQYF.

The sample holds many counts of this clonotype. This chain links TRBV10-3 with TRBJ2-5; D is unresolved. The CDR3 consists of 15 residues. Per germline, CDR1 ENHRY and CDR2 SYGVKD. Deletions cut 0 bases from V and 4 bases from J, with 12 bases between. The CDR3 DNA follows: TGTGCCATCAGTGAGTCGTCTCGGCGGCGAGAGACCCAGTACTTC. Protein: CAISESSRRRETQYF.

This clonotype showed up many times. The chain recombines TRBV29-1 with TRBJ2-2, with D unresolved. CDR1 SQVTM and CDR2 ANQGSEA come from the germline V gene. CDR3 size: 15 residues. V lost 2 bases to trimming and J lost 2 bases, with 12 bases between them. CDR3 residues: CSVENSVLNTGELFF. CDR3 sequence (DNA): TGCAGCGTTGAAAATTCCGTTCTCAACACCGGGGAGCTGTTTTTT.

This clonotype was recorded a few times. The CDR3 nucleotides read TGTGCCAGCAGTGTACCCGGGACAGGGGGCTACGAGCAGTACTTC. It translates to CASSVPGTGGYEQYF. The chain uses TRBV25-1 and TRBJ2-7; 11 nucleotides line up with TRBD1. Trimming cost V 4 bases and J 3 bases; bases outside gene matches: 5. Germline assignment: CDR1 MGHDK and CDR2 SYGVNS. The CDR3 loop spans 15 amino acids.

Regarding this clonotype: At one end the junction does not follow the germline gene, possibly because of a read error. The rearrangement links TRBV27 to TRBJ1-6; D unresolved. CDR1 MNHEY and CDR2 SMNVEV come from the germline V gene (reference sequence). The CDR3 loop spans 13 amino acids. This chain's CDR3 is CASSLSSNSPLHF. Written as DNA, the CDR3 is TGTGCCAGCAGTTTATCCTCTAATTCACCCCTCCACTTT.

This clonotype is classed as medium-sized (0.01 to 0.1%). J is TRBJ1-1 and V is TRBV10-3, with D uncertain. This CDR3 is 14 amino acids long. V gave up 10 bases and J gave up 0 bases, with 15 bases separating them. CDR1 and CDR2 (germline): ENHRY, SYGVKD. This CDR3 is CATAARTMNTEAFF. Here the CDR3 DNA reads TGTGCCACCGCGGCCCGGACTATGAACACTGAAGCTTTCTTT.

There are many counts of this clonotype. V is TRBV7-2 and J is TRBJ1-1; the match to TRBD1 covers 7 bases. Germline CDR1 SGHTA, CDR2 FQGNSA. This CDR3 spans 12 amino acids. Trimming took 3 bases from V and 6 from J; bases not matched to a gene: 1. CDR3 nucleotide sequence: TGTGCCAGCAGCTTTGGACAGGCTGAAGCTTTCTTT. This gives the protein CASSFGQAEAFF.

This clonotype is termed medium-sized. The chain couples TRBV5-1 to TRBJ2-2; 7 nucleotides agree with TRBD1. CDR3 length equals 15 residues. CDR1 is SGHRS, CDR2 YFSETQ, per germline. J was trimmed by 2 bases and V by 1 base; bases with no gene match: 2. CDR3 in DNA: TGCGCCAGCAGCTTGAGGGACAGTAACACCGGGGAGCTGTTTTTT. Translated, it gives CASSLRDSNTGELFF. Based on the CDR3 plus reference TRBV5-1 and TRBJ2-2, the full variable domain is KAGVTQTPRYLIKTRGQQVTLSCSPISGHRSVSWYQQTPGQGLQFLFEYFSETQRNKGNFPGRFSGRQFSNSRSEMNVSTLELGDSALYLCASSLRDSNTGELFFGEGSRLTVL.

This clonotype was found many times. The chain couples TRBV9 to TRBJ2-5, with D possibly being TRBD2 (5 bases). The CDR3 runs 15 residues. The V end was cut by 0 bases, the J end by 5 bases, with 14 bases between. Germline assignment: CDR1 SGDLS and CDR2 YYNGEE. CDR3 sequence: CASSVDGDSGETQYF. The CDR3 nucleotides are TGTGCCAGCAGCGTAGATGGGGATTCGGGGGAGACCCAGTACTTC.

The table lists this clonotype with a few counts. The chain uses TRBV6-2 or TRBV6-3 and TRBJ2-3; D perhaps matches TRBD2 (6 bases). Germline values: CDR1 MNHEY, CDR2 SVGEGT. The germline V and J ends were trimmed by 5 bases and 3 bases, with 12 bases remaining between them. The CDR3 runs to 14 residues. The CDR3 sequence is CASSKGEATDTQYF. CDR3 in DNA: TGTGCCAGCAGTAAAGGGGAGGCGACAGATACGCAGTATTTT.

This clonotype was seen a handful of times. This sequence joins TRBV7-9 and TRBJ2-7, with D possibly matching TRBD1 (5 bases). Germline lookup yields CDR1 SEHNR and CDR2 FQNEAQ (reference sequence). The CDR3 has 15 residues. Trimming removed 4 bases from V and 6 bases from J, with 19 bases in between. The CDR3 reads CASSSSLGQVGEQYF. The DNA for the CDR3 is TGTGCCAGCAGCTCCTCTTTGGGGCAGGTAGGCGAGCAGTACTTC.

This clonotype came up many times. The J gene is TRBJ1-2, the V gene TRBV3-1; maybe TRBD1 (6 bases). CDR3 length: 15 amino acids. The germline V gene has CDR1 LGHDT and CDR2 YNNKEL (reference sequence). V was cut by 4 bases and J by 4 bases, with 16 bases left in between. The CDR3 protein is CASSPNLGGRYGYTF. The CDR3 bases are TGTGCCAGCAGCCCAAATCTTGGGGGCCGCTATGGCTACACCTTC.

This clonotype was observed many times. The V and J genes are TRBV5-1 and TRBJ2-3, with D perhaps matching TRBD1 (5 bases). Germline V gene sequence: CDR1 SGHRS, CDR2 YFSETQ. CDR3 length equals 15 residues. Trimming stripped 4 bases from V and 0 bases from J, with 12 bases between. Here the CDR3 DNA reads TGCGCCAGCAGCCTCGGTTCAGGGAGCACAGATACGCAGTATTTT. Residues: CASSLGSGSTDTQYF.

The chain recombines TRBV19 with TRBJ2-2; D unresolved. The length of the CDR3 is 12 residues. CDR1 is LNHDA, CDR2 SQIVND, per germline (reference sequence). V was trimmed by 7 bases and J by 1 base, leaving 4 bases between them. This CDR3 is CASNWNTGELFF. CDR3 coding DNA: TGTGCCAGTAATTGGAACACCGGGGAGCTGTTTTTT.

This clonotype was seen ten or more times. The chain links TRBV5-1 to TRBJ1-1, with 8 bases lining up with TRBD1. The J segment lost 4 bases and the V segment lost 8 bases, leaving 10 bases of the junction unmatched. The germline V gene has CDR1 SGHRS and CDR2 YFSETQ. The CDR3 totals 14 residues. CDR3 sequence: CASKSNTGGTEAFF. The CDR3 DNA reads TGCGCCAGTAAAAGTAATACAGGGGGCACTGAAGCTTTCTTT.

This clonotype appeared many times. V usage is TRBV20-1 and J usage is TRBJ2-1, with unresolved D. This CDR3 comprises 14 residues. Trimming left V 0 bases short and J 2 bases short, with 8 bases between. Germline CDR1 DFQATT, CDR2 SNEGSKA (reference sequence). The CDR3 loop is CSARDLQTYNEQFF. The CDR3 region has the DNA TGCAGTGCTAGAGATCTTCAGACCTACAATGAGCAGTTCTTC.

Only a few counts were recorded for this clonotype. The CDR3: CASSSRGYGYTF. Written as DNA, the CDR3 is TGTGCCAGCAGCTCACGAGGCTATGGCTACACCTTC. V is TRBV7-2 and J is TRBJ1-2; D gene uncertain. The germline V gene has CDR1 SGHTA and CDR2 FQGNSA. The germline V and J ends were trimmed by 4 bases and 4 bases, with 7 bases remaining between them. This CDR3 contains 12 residues.

The V and J genes are TRBV27 and TRBJ1-1; no clear D gene. The CDR3 extends over 16 amino acids. Trimming took off 6 bases at V and 1 base at J, with 18 bases between the two ends. CDR1 is MNHEY, CDR2 SMNVEV, per germline (reference sequence). The DNA of the CDR3 is TGTGCCAGCAGCCACTGGTTTCGGGAAAGGAACACTGAAGCTTTCTTT. Translation: CASSHWFRERNTEAFF.

The rearrangement joins TRBV5-1 to TRBJ1-5; 7 bases are shared with TRBD1. The V gene end was trimmed by 1 base and the J gene end by 7 bases; junction bases not matched to a gene: 8. This CDR3 is built from 15 residues. Germline-derived CDR1 and CDR2 are SGHRS and YFSETQ. This CDR3 is CASSLYGTVGQPQHF. The DNA of the CDR3 is TGCGCCAGCAGCTTGTACGGGACAGTGGGACAGCCCCAGCATTTT.

This clonotype was found many times. The rearrangement joins TRBV3-1 to TRBJ1-1; D gene unclear. The germline gives CDR1 LGHDT, CDR2 YNNKEL (reference sequence). The CDR3 totals 14 residues. V was clipped by 0 bases and J by 4 bases, with 9 bases between them. CDR3 residues: CASSQDIRVTEAFF. The CDR3 DNA reads as TGTGCCAGCAGCCAAGATATAAGGGTCACTGAAGCTTTCTTT.

This clonotype was seen many times. The gene calls are TRBV5-5 and TRBJ2-5; the match to TRBD1 covers 8 bases. The ends lost 4 bases at V and 2 bases at J; junction bases unmatched: 13. CDR1 is SGHKS, CDR2 YYEKEE, per germline (reference sequence). The CDR3 sequence is 17 residues long. CDR3 protein: CASSRGEWTGSQETQYF. The CDR3 DNA reads TGTGCCAGCAGCCGCGGAGAATGGACAGGGTCGCAAGAGACCCAGTACTTC. The whole variable domain, filled in from reference TRBV5-5 and TRBJ2-5, reads DAGVTQSPTHLIKTRGQQVTLRCSPISGHKSVSWYQQVLGQGPQFIFQYYEKEERGRGNFPDRFSARQFPNYSSELNVNALLLGDSALYLCASSRGEWTGSQETQYFGPGTRLLVL.

This clonotype was picked up many times. The chain is built from TRBV5-1 and TRBJ2-3, with D unresolved. The CDR3 is 12 amino acids. Germline values: CDR1 SGHRS, CDR2 YFSETQ. Trimming removed 2 bases at V and 2 bases at J, with 3 bases between. CDR3 in DNA: TGCGCCAGCAGCTTCTCCACAGATACGCAGTATTTT. Residues: CASSFSTDTQYF.

There are many counts of this clonotype. The rearrangement links TRBV12-3 or TRBV12-4 to TRBJ2-1; 10 bases map to TRBD2. V trimming: 2 bases; J trimming: 7 bases; junction bases outside the gene matches: 11. CDR3 length: 17 amino acids. The CDR3 loop reads CASSLLASGSGRNEQFF. The CDR3 DNA reads as TGTGCCAGCAGTTTATTAGCTAGCGGGAGTGGTAGGAATGAGCAGTTCTTC.

This clonotype was seen a few times. The chain has TRBV28 and TRBJ1-2, with a tentative D call TRBD1 (5 bases). The CDR3 spans 14 residues. Germline V gives CDR1 MDHEN, CDR2 SYDVKM. Trimming removed 1 base from V and 4 bases from J, with 10 bases in between. CDR3 region: CASSLSRAFYGYTF. The CDR3 DNA reads TGTGCCAGCAGTTTATCCAGGGCTTTCTATGGCTACACCTTC.

The sample holds many counts of this clonotype. The chain has TRBV11-3 and TRBJ2-5, with 12 bases matching TRBD1. Germline V gene lookup returns CDR1 SGHNT and CDR2 YENEEA. The J segment lost 5 bases and the V segment lost 0 bases, leaving 7 bases of the junction unmatched. The CDR3 covers 17 residues. CDR3 DNA: TGTGCCAGCAGCTTAGATCCCGGGACAGGGGGCTCGGAGACCCAGTACTTC. Amino acid sequence: CASSLDPGTGGSETQYF.

J is TRBJ2-5 and V is TRBV4-1; D uncertain. Germline assignment: CDR1 MGHRA and CDR2 YSYEKL. Trimming removed 6 bases at V and 4 bases at J, with 18 bases between. The CDR3 extends over 15 amino acids. The CDR3 nucleotides are TGCGCCAGCAGTCAGGACCGCTCTTCGCGAGAGACCCAGTACTTC. Translated, it gives CASSQDRSSRETQYF.

The J gene is TRBJ2-5, the V gene TRBV7-8, with D possibly matching TRBD1 (6 bases). From germline, CDR1 is SGHVS and CDR2 FQNEAQ. This CDR3 contains 16 residues. Trimming took 0 bases from V and 1 from J, leaving 12 bases between them. CDR3 region: CASSLAGQTLQETQYF. The CDR3 DNA sequence: TGTGCCAGCAGCTTAGCGGGACAAACACTCCAAGAGACCCAGTACTTC. Together with reference TRBV7-8 and TRBJ2-5, the CDR3 gives the full variable domain: GAGVSQSPRYKVAKRGQDVALRCDPISGHVSLFWYQQALGQGPEFLTYFQNEAQLDKSGLPSDRFFAERPEGSVSTLKIQRTQQEDSAVYLCASSLAGQTLQETQYFGPGTRLLVL.

This clonotype occurred many times. The J gene is TRBJ2-5, the V gene TRBV7-2, with no clear D. The germline V gene has CDR1 SGHTA and CDR2 FQGNSA. Trimming pared 5 bases from V and 4 bases from J, leaving 11 bases between. This CDR3 has 13 residues. CDR3 region: CASSPRVVETQYF. CDR3 DNA: TGTGCCAGCAGCCCCAGAGTGGTAGAGACCCAGTACTTC. Full variable domain (outside the CDR3, taken from reference TRBV7-2 and TRBJ2-5): GAGVSQSPSNKVTEKGKDVELRCDPISGHTALYWYRQSLGQGLEFLIYFQGNSAPDKSGLPSDRFSAERTGGSVSTLTIQRTQQEDSAVYLCASSPRVVETQYFGPGTRLLVL.